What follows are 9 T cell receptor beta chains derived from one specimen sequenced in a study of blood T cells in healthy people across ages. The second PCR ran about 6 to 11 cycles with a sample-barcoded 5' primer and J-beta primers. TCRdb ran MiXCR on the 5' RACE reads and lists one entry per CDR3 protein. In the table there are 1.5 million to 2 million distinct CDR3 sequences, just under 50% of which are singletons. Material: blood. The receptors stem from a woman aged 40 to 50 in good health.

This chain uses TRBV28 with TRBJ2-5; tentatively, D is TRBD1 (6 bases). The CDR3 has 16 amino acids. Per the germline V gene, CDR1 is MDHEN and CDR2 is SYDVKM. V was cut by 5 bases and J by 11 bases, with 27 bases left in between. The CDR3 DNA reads TGTGCCAGCAGTCTTGGGGTGGGGGCTAAGAGGAATGAGCAGTACTTC. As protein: CASSLGVGAKRNEQYF. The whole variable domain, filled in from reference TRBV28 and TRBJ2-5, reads DVKVTQSSRYLVKRTGEKVFLECVQDMDHENMFWYRQDPGLGLRLIYFSYDVKMKEKGDIPEGYSVSREKKERFSLILESASTNQTSMYLCASSLGVGAKRNEQYFGPGTRLLVL.

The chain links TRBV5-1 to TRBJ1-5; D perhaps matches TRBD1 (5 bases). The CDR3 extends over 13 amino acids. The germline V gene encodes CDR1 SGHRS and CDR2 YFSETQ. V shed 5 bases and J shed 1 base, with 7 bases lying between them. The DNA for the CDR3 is TGCGCCAGCAGATGGGACAGCAATCAGCCCCAGCATTTT. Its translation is CASRWDSNQPQHF.

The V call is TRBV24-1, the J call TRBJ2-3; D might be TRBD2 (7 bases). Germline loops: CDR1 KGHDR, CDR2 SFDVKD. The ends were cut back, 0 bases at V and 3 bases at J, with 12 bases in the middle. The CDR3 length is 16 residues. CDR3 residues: CATSDLRGGRTDTQYF. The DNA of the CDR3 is TGTGCCACCAGTGATTTGAGGGGGGGCCGAACAGATACGCAGTATTTT.

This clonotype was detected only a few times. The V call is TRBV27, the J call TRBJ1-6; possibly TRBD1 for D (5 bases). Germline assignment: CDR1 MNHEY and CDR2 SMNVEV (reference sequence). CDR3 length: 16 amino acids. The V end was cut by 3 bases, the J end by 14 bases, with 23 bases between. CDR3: CASSFVGALSAGALHF. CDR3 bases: TGTGCCAGCAGTTTTGTTGGGGCTTTGTCCGCTGGGGCCCTCCACTTT.

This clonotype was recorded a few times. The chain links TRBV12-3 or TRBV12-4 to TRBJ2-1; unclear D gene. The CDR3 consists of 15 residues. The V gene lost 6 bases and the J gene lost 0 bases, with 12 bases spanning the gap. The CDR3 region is CASSPPGNSYNEQFF. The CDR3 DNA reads TGTGCCAGCAGCCCCCCAGGAAACTCCTACAATGAGCAGTTCTTC.

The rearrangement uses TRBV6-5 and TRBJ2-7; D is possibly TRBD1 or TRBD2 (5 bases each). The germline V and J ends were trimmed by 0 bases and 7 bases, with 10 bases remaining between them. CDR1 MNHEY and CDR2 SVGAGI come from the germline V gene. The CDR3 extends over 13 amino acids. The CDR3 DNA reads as TGTGCCAGCAGTTACTCGAGGGACGCGGAGCAGTACTTC. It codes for CASSYSRDAEQYF.

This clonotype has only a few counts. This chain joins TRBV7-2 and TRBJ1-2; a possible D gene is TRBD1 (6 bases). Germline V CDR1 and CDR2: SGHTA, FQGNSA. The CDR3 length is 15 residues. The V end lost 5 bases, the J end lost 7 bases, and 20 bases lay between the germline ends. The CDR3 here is CASSPIPQGLLGYTF. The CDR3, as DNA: TGTGCCAGCAGCCCTATCCCACAGGGCCTTCTTGGCTACACCTTC.

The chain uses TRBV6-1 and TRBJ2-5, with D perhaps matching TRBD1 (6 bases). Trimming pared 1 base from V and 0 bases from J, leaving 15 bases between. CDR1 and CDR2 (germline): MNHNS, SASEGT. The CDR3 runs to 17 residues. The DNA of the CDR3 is TGTGCCAGCAGTGAAGGCCCAGGGGCTAGGTACCAAGAGACCCAGTACTTC. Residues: CASSEGPGARYQETQYF.

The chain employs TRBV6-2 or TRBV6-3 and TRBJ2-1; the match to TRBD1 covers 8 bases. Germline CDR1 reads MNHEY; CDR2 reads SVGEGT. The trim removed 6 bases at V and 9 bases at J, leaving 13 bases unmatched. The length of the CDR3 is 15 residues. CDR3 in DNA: TGTGCCAGCAGCGTCACAGGGGGAGCCCAGGGTGAGCAGTTCTTC. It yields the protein CASSVTGGAQGEQFF.